The 23 T cell receptor beta chains listed next were all sequenced from one sample in a study of blood T cell repertoires in COVID-19. Generated by immunoSEQ multiplex PCR, the TCRdb table keeps only in-frame clones and is missing some. The sample includes approximately 240,000 clones, roughly four fifths of them seen just once. Input material: peripheral blood. These receptor sequences come from a young woman who had recovered from COVID-19.

The V gene is TRBV6-1, the J gene TRBJ2-1, with 12 bases that match TRBD2. CDR1 is MNHNS, CDR2 SASEGT, per germline. V trimming: 3 bases; J trimming: 10 bases; junction bases outside the gene matches: 7. The length of the CDR3 is 15 residues. Here the CDR3 reads CASSEGALAGGEQFF. DNA of the CDR3: TGTGCCAGCAGTGAGGGTGCGCTAGCGGGAGGGGAGCAGTTCTTC.

The chain is built from TRBV30 and TRBJ1-5, with 9 bases identical to TRBD1. The ends lost 4 bases at V and 6 bases at J; junction bases unmatched: 7. The CDR3 covers 14 residues. Looked up from germline, CDR1 is GTSNPN and CDR2 is SVGIG (reference sequence). The CDR3: CAWNPQGASQPQHF. The CDR3 DNA sequence: TGTGCCTGGAACCCACAGGGGGCCAGTCAGCCCCAGCATTTT.

This sequence joins TRBV3-1 (or the pseudogene TRBV3-2) and TRBJ1-5, with unresolved D. This CDR3 has 14 amino acids. Germline V gene lookup returns CDR1 LGHDT and CDR2 YNNKEL (reference sequence). Trimming shortened V by 1 base and J by 0 bases, and 4 bases separated the two germline ends. CDR3 nucleotide sequence: TGTGCCAGCAGCCAAGGAGCTAGCAATCAGCCCCAGCATTTT. The encoded protein is CASSQGASNQPQHF.

About this clone: One base away lies a much larger clone, so this may be a sequencing read error. The J gene is TRBJ1-6, the V gene TRBV2, with 10 bases that match TRBD1. CDR1 and CDR2 from the germline V gene are SNHLY and FYNNEI. The V and J ends lost 6 bases and 8 bases, in that order; junction bases with no gene match: 1. The CDR3 totals 13 residues. DNA of the CDR3: TGTGCCAGCAGCGGACAGGGGGATTCACCCCTCCACTTT. This sequence encodes CASSGQGDSPLHF.

A single count supports this clone. Other DNA sequences in the same sample also yield this CDR3. The V and J genes are TRBV5-6 and TRBJ2-1, with no clear D. Trimming removed 4 bases at V and 4 bases at J, with 3 bases between. CDR3 length equals 11 residues. Germline CDR1 and CDR2: SGHDT and YYEEEE. The CDR3 DNA follows: TGTGCCAGCAGCCTTTACAATGAGCAGTTCTTC. This sequence encodes CASSLYNEQFF. Variable domain in full (rest from reference TRBV5-6 and TRBJ2-1): DAGVTQSPTHLIKTRGQQVTLRCSPKSGHDTVSWYQQALGQGPQFIFQYYEEEERQRGNFPDRFSGHQFPNYSSELNVNALLLGDSALYLCASSLYNEQFFGPGTRLTVL.

This chain uses TRBV2 with TRBJ2-1; 13 bases are a match to TRBD2. V was clipped by 3 bases and J by 7 bases; unmatched bases: 3. From germline, CDR1 is SNHLY and CDR2 FYNNEI. CDR3 size: 15 residues. DNA for the CDR3: TGTGCCAGCAGTGAGTGGACTAGCGGGAGTAATGAGCAGTTCTTC. This translates into CASSEWTSGSNEQFF.

This clone has just a few counts. The junction departs from germline at one end; a sequencing error may be responsible. The CDR3 spells CASSLTGFETGELFF. The CDR3 DNA reads TGTGCTAGCAGCTTGACAGGTTTTGAGACCGGGGAGCTGTTTTTT. This rearrangement joins TRBV7-7 to TRBJ2-2; a weak D match, TRBD1 (6 bases). This CDR3 comprises 15 residues. Germline V gives CDR1 SSHAT, CDR2 FNYEAQ (reference sequence).

The gene calls are TRBV7-9 and TRBJ1-2; 8 bases are a match to TRBD1. V dropped 4 bases and J dropped 7; count of bases not matched to a gene: 5. Per germline, CDR1 SEHNR and CDR2 FQNEAQ (reference sequence). The CDR3 covers 13 residues. DNA for the CDR3: TGTGCCAGCAGCTCCGACAGGGGCGGTGGCTACACCTTC. It specifies CASSSDRGGGYTF.

The gene calls are TRBV19 and TRBJ2-1; D is possibly TRBD2 (6 bases). CDR1 LNHDA and CDR2 SQIVND come from the germline V gene (reference sequence). V was clipped by 4 bases and J by 6 bases, with 13 bases between them. The CDR3 is 14 amino acids. In DNA form, the CDR3 reads TGTGCCAGTAGTACAAGGAGGGGCGGCAATGAGCAGTTCTTC. Translated: CASSTRRGGNEQFF. Supplemented by reference TRBV19 and TRBJ2-1, the full variable domain reads DGGITQSPKYLFRKEGQNVTLSCEQNLNHDAMYWYRQDPGQGLRLIYYSQIVNDFQKGDIAEGYSVSREKKESFPLTVTSAQKNPTAFYLCASSTRRGGNEQFFGPGTRLTVL.

This rearrangement joins TRBV24-1 to TRBJ2-5, with 7 bases aligning to TRBD1. This CDR3 is 15 amino acids long. V lost 4 bases to trimming and J lost 0 bases; unmatched junction nucleotides: 4. CDR1 and CDR2 from the germline V gene are KGHDR and SFDVKD. The DNA for the CDR3 is TGTGCCACCAGTGACACACAGGGGTACCAAGAGACCCAGTACTTC. It is translated as CATSDTQGYQETQYF.

The chain carries TRBV7-9 and TRBJ1-1, with 11 bases identical to TRBD1. Unmatched junction bases numbered 9, after V lost 4 bases and J lost 5 bases. The CDR3 runs to 16 residues. From germline, CDR1 is SEHNR and CDR2 FQNEAQ (reference sequence). CDR3 nucleotides: TGTGCCAGCAGCTCCCGGACAGGGGGCTCTGGAACTGAAGCTTTCTTT. Protein: CASSSRTGGSGTEAFF.

As concerns this clone: Relative to the germline gene, one junction end is altered; a read error may explain this. The chain carries TRBV6-4 and TRBJ1-1; 8 nucleotides agree with TRBD1. The CDR3 spans 16 residues. Germline V gives CDR1 MRHNA, CDR2 SNTAGT. CDR3 amino acids: CASSEGVRDRNPEAFF. CDR3 nucleotides: TGTGCCAGCAGTGAAGGGGTTCGGGACAGGAACCCTGAAGCTTTCTTT.

The rearrangement joins TRBV6-5 to TRBJ2-1, with 12 bases identical to TRBD2. The CDR3 loop spans 14 amino acids. Per germline, CDR1 MNHEY and CDR2 SVGAGI. V shed 7 bases, J shed 8 bases, and the junction held 6 bases outside the gene matches. The CDR3 is CASNGLAGKYEQFF. Here the CDR3 DNA reads TGTGCCAGCAATGGACTAGCGGGAAAGTATGAGCAGTTCTTC.

The chain has TRBV24-1 and TRBJ1-5, with D possibly TRBD1 on 6 matching bases. This CDR3 spans 14 amino acids. The V end lost 6 bases, the J end lost 7 bases, and 15 bases lay between the germline ends. The V gene's germline CDR1 is KGHDR and CDR2 SFDVKD. The CDR3 is CATSFRGISQPQHF. CDR3 DNA sequence: TGTGCCACCAGTTTCAGGGGAATAAGCCAGCCCCAGCATTTT.

The chain couples TRBV10-3 to TRBJ2-1; 9 bases line up with TRBD1. The CDR3 runs 15 residues. Germline lookup yields CDR1 ENHRY and CDR2 SYGVKD. J gave up 2 bases and V 3 bases, and 2 bases lay outside the gene matches. CDR3 DNA sequence: TGTGCCATCAGTGAAGGGACAGGGCCCTACAATGAGCAGTTCTTC. Its translation is CAISEGTGPYNEQFF.

J is TRBJ2-3 and V is TRBV9; the match to TRBD2 covers 9 bases. CDR3 length: 14 amino acids. In germline, CDR1 is SGDLS, CDR2 YYNGEE. Unmatched junction bases numbered 3, after V lost 3 bases and J lost 4 bases. DNA of the CDR3: TGTGCCAGCAGCGCCCGACTAGCGGCAGATACGCAGTATTTT. It encodes CASSARLAADTQYF.

This chain joins TRBV5-1 and TRBJ2-5; 12 bases are a match to TRBD2. V shed 4 bases, J shed 2 bases, and the junction held 6 bases outside the gene matches. The CDR3 extends over 16 amino acids. Looked up from germline, CDR1 is SGHRS and CDR2 is YFSETQ. For the CDR3, the DNA is TGCGCCAGCAGCCCTCCCCTAGCGGGAGGGCAAGAGACCCAGTACTTC. Its translation: CASSPPLAGGQETQYF.

The V and J genes are TRBV5-1 and TRBJ2-2; 7 bases agree with TRBD2. Trimming at V came to 0 bases and at J to 4 bases, leaving 3 bases not matched to a gene. The germline CDR1 and CDR2 sequences are SGHRS and YFSETQ. This CDR3 is 15 amino acids long. CDR3: CASSLEASGTGELFF. Written as DNA, the CDR3 is TGCGCCAGCAGCTTGGAGGCTAGCGGCACCGGGGAGCTGTTTTTT.

The gene calls are TRBV9 and TRBJ1-4; 9 bases align to TRBD1. The J segment lost 8 bases and the V segment lost 0 bases, leaving 5 bases of the junction unmatched. Looked up from germline, CDR1 is SGDLS and CDR2 is YYNGEE. The CDR3 is 15 amino acids. CDR3 DNA sequence: TGTGCCAGCAGCGTAGGGGGACAGGGAGTGGAAAAACTGTTTTTT. Its translation: CASSVGGQGVEKLFF.

The gene calls are TRBV5-1 and TRBJ1-2; D not certain. CDR1 is SGHRS and CDR2 is YFSETQ in the germline V gene. This CDR3 contains 14 residues. Trimming stripped 2 bases from V and 3 bases from J, with 11 bases between. As DNA, the CDR3 is TGCGCCAGCAGCTTCGTTGCACGGGACTATGGCTACACCTTC. As protein: CASSFVARDYGYTF.

This clone was seen only a few times. The chain has TRBV10-1 and TRBJ2-1; TRBD2 aligns across 8 bases. The CDR3 has 15 amino acids. From germline, CDR1 is WNHNN and CDR2 SYGVQD (reference sequence). V lost 3 bases, J lost 6 bases, and 7 bases stayed unmatched. Written as DNA, the CDR3 is TGCGCCAGCAGTGACGGGGCTAGCGGGTTCAATGAGCAGTTCTTC. Its protein product is CASSDGASGFNEQFF.

The V and J genes are TRBV6-5 and TRBJ2-7, with 12 nucleotides matching TRBD1. V was pared by 4 bases and J by 4 bases, with 8 bases of the junction left unmatched. Germline V CDR1 and CDR2: MNHEY, SVGAGI. The CDR3 length is 16 residues. In DNA, the CDR3 is TGTGCCAGCAGTTCCACCGGGACAGGGGGCGAGTACGAGCAGTACTTC. The encoded protein is CASSSTGTGGEYEQYF.

V usage is TRBV19 and J usage is TRBJ1-5, with TRBD1 identical over 10 bases. From germline, CDR1 is LNHDA and CDR2 SQIVND (reference sequence). V trimming: 5 bases; J trimming: 4 bases; junction bases outside the gene matches: 14. This CDR3 comprises 18 residues. The CDR3 protein is CASSARTRDRGINQPQHF. The CDR3 DNA sequence: TGTGCCAGTAGTGCTCGAACTCGGGACAGGGGCATAAATCAGCCCCAGCATTTT.